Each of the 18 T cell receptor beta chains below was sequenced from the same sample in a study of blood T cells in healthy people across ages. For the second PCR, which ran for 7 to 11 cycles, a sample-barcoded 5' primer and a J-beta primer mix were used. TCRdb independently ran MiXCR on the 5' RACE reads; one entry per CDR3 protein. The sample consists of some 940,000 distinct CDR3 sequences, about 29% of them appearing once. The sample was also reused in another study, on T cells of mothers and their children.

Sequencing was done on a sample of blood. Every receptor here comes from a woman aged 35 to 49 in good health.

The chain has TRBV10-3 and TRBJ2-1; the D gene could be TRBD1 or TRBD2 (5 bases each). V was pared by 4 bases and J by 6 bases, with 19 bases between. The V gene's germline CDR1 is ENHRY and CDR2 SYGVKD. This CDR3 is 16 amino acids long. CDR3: CAISGSGTPQANEQFF. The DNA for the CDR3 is TGTGCCATCAGTGGGTCAGGGACCCCCCAGGCCAATGAGCAGTTCTTC.

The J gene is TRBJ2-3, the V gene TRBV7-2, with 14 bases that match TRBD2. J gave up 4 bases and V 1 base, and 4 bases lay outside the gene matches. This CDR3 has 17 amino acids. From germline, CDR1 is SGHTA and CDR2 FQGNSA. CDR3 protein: CASSLGGLAGDSDTQYF. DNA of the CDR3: TGTGCCAGCAGCTTAGGGGGACTAGCGGGGGATTCAGATACGCAGTATTTT.

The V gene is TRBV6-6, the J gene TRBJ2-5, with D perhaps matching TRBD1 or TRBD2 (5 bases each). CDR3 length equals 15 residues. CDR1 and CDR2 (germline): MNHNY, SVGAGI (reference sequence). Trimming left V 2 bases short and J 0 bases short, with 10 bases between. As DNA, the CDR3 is TGTGCCAGCAGTTACGTGAGGGGTAACCAAGAGACCCAGTACTTC. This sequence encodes CASSYVRGNQETQYF.

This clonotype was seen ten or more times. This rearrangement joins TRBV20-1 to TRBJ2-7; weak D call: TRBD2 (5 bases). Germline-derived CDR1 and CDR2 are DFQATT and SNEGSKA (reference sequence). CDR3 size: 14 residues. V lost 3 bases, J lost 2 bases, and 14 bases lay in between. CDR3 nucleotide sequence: TGCAGTGCTAGCTCCGGGATTATAACCTACGAGCAGTACTTC. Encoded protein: CSASSGIITYEQYF.

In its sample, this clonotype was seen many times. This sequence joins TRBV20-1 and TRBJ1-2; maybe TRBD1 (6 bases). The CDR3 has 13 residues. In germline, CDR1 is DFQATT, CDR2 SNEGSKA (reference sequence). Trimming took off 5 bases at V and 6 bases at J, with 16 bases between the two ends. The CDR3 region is CSAGTRSTHGYTF. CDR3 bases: TGCAGTGCTGGGACAAGGTCAACCCATGGCTACACCTTC.

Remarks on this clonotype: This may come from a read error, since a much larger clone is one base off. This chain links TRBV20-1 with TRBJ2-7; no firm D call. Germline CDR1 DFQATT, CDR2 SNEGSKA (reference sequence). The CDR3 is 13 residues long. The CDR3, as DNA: TGCGGTGCTAGAGAGAGCAGGCCTTACGAGCAGTACTTC. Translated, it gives CGARESRPYEQYF.

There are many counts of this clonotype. This CDR3 reads CASSLGTVQETQYF. For the CDR3, the DNA is TGTGCCAGCAGCTTAGGGACAGTCCAAGAGACCCAGTACTTC. The chain couples TRBV7-2 to TRBJ2-5; D might be TRBD1 (6 bases). V was shortened by 1 base and J by 1 base, with 7 bases between the two germline ends. The CDR3 extends over 14 amino acids. Germline-derived CDR1 and CDR2 are SGHTA and FQGNSA.

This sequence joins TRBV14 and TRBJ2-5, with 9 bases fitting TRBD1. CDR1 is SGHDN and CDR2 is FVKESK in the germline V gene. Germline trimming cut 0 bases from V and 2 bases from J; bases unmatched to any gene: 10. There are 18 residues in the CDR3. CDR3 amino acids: CASSQDLGTGRDQETQYF. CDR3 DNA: TGTGCCAGCAGCCAAGATCTCGGGACAGGGCGAGATCAAGAGACCCAGTACTTC.

CDR3 DNA sequence: TGTGCCAGCAGCCCTCGCGGGGGGGGCTCCGGAAAACTGTTTTTT. It encodes CASSPRGGGSGKLFF. The chain employs TRBV3-1 and TRBJ1-4, with D perhaps matching TRBD1 (6 bases). The CDR3 has 15 amino acids. CDR1 LGHDT and CDR2 YNNKEL come from the germline V gene (reference sequence). The ends were cut back, 4 bases at V and 10 bases at J, with 19 bases in the middle.

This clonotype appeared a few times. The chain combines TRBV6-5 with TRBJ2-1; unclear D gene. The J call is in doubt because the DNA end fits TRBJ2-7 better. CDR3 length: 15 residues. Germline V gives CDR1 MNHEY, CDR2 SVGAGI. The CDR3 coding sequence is TGTGCCAGCAGTTACTTACGGACCTTCTACAATGAGCAGTACTTC. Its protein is CASSYLRTFYNEQYF.

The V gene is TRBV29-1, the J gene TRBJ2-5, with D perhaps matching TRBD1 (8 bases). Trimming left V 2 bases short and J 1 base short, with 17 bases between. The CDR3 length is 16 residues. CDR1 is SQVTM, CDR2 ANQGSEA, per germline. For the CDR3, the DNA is TGCAGCGTTGAAAAGGGGGGGACAGGACGCCAAGAGACCCAGTACTTC. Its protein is CSVEKGGTGRQETQYF. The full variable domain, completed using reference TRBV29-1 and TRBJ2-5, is SAVISQKPSRDICQRGTSLTIQCQVDSQVTMMFWYRQQPGQSLTLIATANQGSEATYESGFVIDKFPISRPNLTFSTLTVSNMSPEDSSIYLCSVEKGGTGRQETQYFGPGTRLLVL.

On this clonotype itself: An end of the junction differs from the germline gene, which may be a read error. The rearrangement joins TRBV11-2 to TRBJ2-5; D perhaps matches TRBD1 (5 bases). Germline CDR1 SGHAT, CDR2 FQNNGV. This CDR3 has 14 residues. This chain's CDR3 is CASSLGYGQEAQYF. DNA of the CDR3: TGTGCCAGCAGCTTAGGCTACGGACAAGAGGCCCAGTACTTC.

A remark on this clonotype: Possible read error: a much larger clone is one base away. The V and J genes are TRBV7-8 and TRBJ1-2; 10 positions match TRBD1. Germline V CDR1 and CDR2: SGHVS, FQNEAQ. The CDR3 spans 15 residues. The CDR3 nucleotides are TGTGCCGGCAGCTCCCACGGAGGGACAGGGGACGGCTACACCTTC. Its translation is CAGSSHGGTGDGYTF.

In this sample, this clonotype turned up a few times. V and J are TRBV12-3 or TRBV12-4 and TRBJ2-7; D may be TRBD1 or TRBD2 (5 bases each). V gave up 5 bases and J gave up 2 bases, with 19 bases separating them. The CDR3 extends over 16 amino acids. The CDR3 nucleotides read TGTGCCAGCAGTCCCCGGGGCAGCTACGAAACCTACGAGCAGTACTTC. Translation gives CASSPRGSYETYEQYF.

The DNA for the CDR3 is TGCGCCAGCAGCTACGGGACAGAAGAGACCCAGTACTTC. Its protein is CASSYGTEETQYF. The V and J genes are TRBV5-1 and TRBJ2-5; 7 nucleotides line up with TRBD1. Germline assignment: CDR1 SGHRS and CDR2 YFSETQ. J gave up 3 bases and V 3 bases, and 2 bases lay outside the gene matches. The CDR3 length is 13 residues.

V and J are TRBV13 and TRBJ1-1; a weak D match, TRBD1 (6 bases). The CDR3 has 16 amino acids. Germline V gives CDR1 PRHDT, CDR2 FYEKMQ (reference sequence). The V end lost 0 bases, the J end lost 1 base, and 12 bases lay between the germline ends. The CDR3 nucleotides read TGTGCCAGCAGCTTAGGCCTGGGGGCTGGGAACACTGAAGCTTTCTTT. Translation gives CASSLGLGAGNTEAFF.

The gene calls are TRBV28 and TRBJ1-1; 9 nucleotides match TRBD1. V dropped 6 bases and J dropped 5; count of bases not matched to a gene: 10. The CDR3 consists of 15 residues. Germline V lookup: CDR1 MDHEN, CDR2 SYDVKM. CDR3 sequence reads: CASSRPGTGITEAFF. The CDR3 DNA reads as TGTGCCAGCAGCCGTCCCGGGACAGGGATTACTGAAGCTTTCTTT.

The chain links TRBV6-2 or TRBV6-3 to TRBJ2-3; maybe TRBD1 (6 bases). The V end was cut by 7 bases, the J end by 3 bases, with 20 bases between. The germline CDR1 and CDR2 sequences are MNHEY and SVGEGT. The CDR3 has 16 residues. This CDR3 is CASTLGTTFGTDTQYF. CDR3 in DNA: TGTGCCAGCACCTTAGGGACAACGTTTGGTACAGATACGCAGTATTTT.